These 7 T cell receptor beta chains came from one sample sequenced in a study of response to subunit inactivated influenza vaccine. MiXCR, run by TCRdb on the RT-PCR reads, gives a single entry per CDR3 protein. The sample has 400,000 to 650,000 distinct CDR3 sequences, roughly 7.6% seen once. The source was PBMCs from blood, collected around 25 months after vaccination. Receptors were obtained from a man between 50 and 69 years old who received an inactivated influenza vaccine.

In this sample, this clonotype turned up a few times. The J gene is TRBJ2-5, the V gene TRBV12-3 or TRBV12-4; D may be TRBD1 or TRBD2 (5 bases each). This CDR3 spans 14 amino acids. Trimming took 6 bases from V and 2 from J, leaving 13 bases between them. For the CDR3, the DNA is TGTGCCAGCAGGAAGGGACCGAGACAAGAGACCCAGTACTTC. Translating gives CASRKGPRQETQYF.

This clonotype was counted many times. V and J are TRBV29-1 and TRBJ2-1; weak D call: TRBD2 (6 bases). Trimming removed 7 bases from V and 4 bases from J, with 20 bases in between. This CDR3 has 15 amino acids. Looked up from germline, CDR1 is SQVTM and CDR2 is ANQGSEA. The CDR3 DNA reads TGCAGCGCCCGAGAGTCCGGGAGTGGGTACAATGAGCAGTTCTTC. Translation: CSARESGSGYNEQFF.

This clonotype was picked up a small number of times. CDR3 sequence: CASSSPDRSQETQYF. The CDR3 coding sequence is TGTGCCAGCAGTTCCCCCGACAGGAGTCAAGAGACCCAGTACTTC. The chain links TRBV12-3 or TRBV12-4 to TRBJ2-5; weak D call: TRBD1 (6 bases). The CDR3 is 15 residues long. The V end lost 4 bases, the J end lost 2 bases, and 14 bases lay between the germline ends.

This clonotype has just a few counts. The chain carries TRBV4-3 and TRBJ2-7, with D perhaps TRBD1 (5 bases). V shed 2 bases and J shed 4 bases, with 18 bases lying between them. The CDR3 is made up of 16 amino acids. The V gene's germline CDR1 is LGHNA and CDR2 YSLEER. CDR3 region: CASSQRYRTMAYEQYF. The CDR3 coding sequence is TGCGCCAGCAGCCAACGATACAGGACGATGGCGTACGAGCAGTACTTC.

V is TRBV2 and J is TRBJ1-2; no reliable D call. CDR1 SNHLY and CDR2 FYNNEI come from the germline V gene. The CDR3 contains 14 residues. The V end was cut by 2 bases, the J end by 3 bases, with 10 bases between. CDR3 coding DNA: TGTGCCAGCAGTGAACGTCCGTCTTACTATGGCTACACCTTC. This translates into CASSERPSYYGYTF. The full variable domain, with the rest looked up from reference TRBV2 and TRBJ1-2, is EPEVTQTPSHQVTQMGQEVILRCVPISNHLYFYWYRQILGQKVEFLVSFYNNEISEKSEIFDDQFSVERPDGSNFTLKIRSTKLEDSAMYFCASSERPSYYGYTFGSGTRLTVV.

This clonotype was observed a handful of times. The rearrangement uses TRBV6-1 and TRBJ2-3; 11 bases map to TRBD1. Trimming at V came to 5 bases and at J to 3 bases, leaving 10 bases not matched to a gene. Germline CDR1 reads MNHNS; CDR2 reads SASEGT. The CDR3 consists of 17 residues. CDR3 in amino acids: CASSPTTGTGGTDTQYF. The CDR3 DNA reads TGTGCCAGCAGTCCCACGACCGGGACAGGGGGTACAGATACGCAGTATTTT.

The V call is TRBV24-1, the J call TRBJ2-3; D is undetermined. The V gene's germline CDR1 is KGHDR and CDR2 SFDVKD. Between the trimmed V and J ends, which lost 4 bases and 0 bases, there was a span of 13 bases. CDR3 length equals 16 residues. In nucleotides, the CDR3 is TGTGCCACCAGTGACAGAGGTTCCGCTAGCACAGATACGCAGTATTTT. It specifies CATSDRGSASTDTQYF.